This TCR beta chain appears in the sequencing data of a study of cytomegalovirus exposure and HLA in healthy donors. Findings of the study overall: In vitro work confirmed that a few CMV-associated chains recognize CMV antigens.

Notes on this clone: The antigen is not known.

Germline CDR1 SGDLS, CDR2 YYNGEE. V lost 0 bases to trimming and J lost 0 bases, with 10 bases between them. The CDR3 runs 15 residues. Both 60 Vbeta primers and 13 Jbeta primers went into the PCR. Authors' methods: Later, an analysis found 65 million to 85 million unique TCR beta chains, and approximately 10 million of these were shared. Assay: immunoSEQ multiplex PCR; the TCRdb copy retains only in-frame clones and omits some. The V and J calls and clone size were taken over from that table, and D and trimming were inferred from the DNA. The sample records 200,000 to 250,000 clones, around four fifths being singletons.

The source of this sequence is a man aged 50-60 years in good health and CMV-seronegative. The V gene is TRBV9, the J gene TRBJ2-7; a possible D gene is TRBD2 (5 bases). Sequenced input: PBMCs. The CDR3 DNA is TGTGCCAGCAGCGTAGGCGGGTCCCGCTCCTACGAGCAGTACTTC. Its protein product is CASSVGGSRSYEQYF.